What follows describes a single TCR beta chain. Per the original methods: The assay estimated nucleated cells by amplifying reference gene primers. The repertoire was sequenced with immunoSEQ multiplex PCR; TCRdb's copy has only in-frame clones and lacks some. V, J and clone size are taken as reported in that table, and D and trimming were inferred from the DNA itself. The sample yields fewer than 200,000 clones, roughly 81% seen once. This CDR3 has 12 amino acids. Between the trimmed V and J ends, which lost 6 bases and 8 bases, there was a span of 12 bases. CDR1 KGHDR and CDR2 SFDVKD come from the germline V gene. This sample is drawn from a study of blood T cell repertoires in COVID-19. Across the whole study: COVID-19 samples collected from the United States, Italy and Spain covered acute and convalescent phases. In each case, the material was cDNA or gDNA derived from T cells, B-cell-depleted T cells, or PBMCs.

This clonotype was obtained from a man aged 40-49 years with acute or convalescent COVID-19. Material for sequencing was peripheral blood. The chain carries TRBV24-1 and TRBJ1-2; the D is unclear. The CDR3 reads CATSSGNTGYTF. CDR3 bases: TGTGCCACCAGTTCCGGGAACACGGGCTACACCTTC.